The 23 T cell receptor beta chains below were found in one sample sequenced in a study of blood T cells in healthy people across ages. Through a sample-barcoded 5' primer and a J-beta primer mix, a second PCR was run for 7 to 11 cycles. Each CDR3 protein gets one entry after TCRdb re-called the 5' RACE reads with MiXCR. The sample includes some 1,000,000 distinct CDR3 sequences, around 25% seen only once; the top ten take 0.65% to 0.95%. These data are also associated with another study on T cells of mothers and their children.

Material for sequencing was blood. All receptors derive from a girl aged 2 to 9 in good health.

Of note for this clonotype: Germline is not matched at one junction end, which may reflect a read error. The rearrangement joins TRBV15 to TRBJ1-2; 7 bases map to TRBD1. CDR1 and CDR2 (germline): LNHNV, YYDKDF (reference sequence). The CDR3 loop spans 18 amino acids. The CDR3 DNA follows: TGTGTCACCAGCACCTCAAGGGGGCTATGGCTATTGTTCTATGGCTACACCTTC. It is translated as CVTSTSRGLWLLFYGYTF.

The chain joins TRBV7-8 to TRBJ1-1; perhaps TRBD1 as D (5 bases). Trimming removed 1 base at V and 4 bases at J, with 13 bases between. Germline CDR1 SGHVS, CDR2 FQNEAQ. The CDR3 is made up of 15 amino acids. The CDR3 nucleotides read TGTGCCAGCAGCTTAGTCGGAGGGACGGTCACTGAAGCTTTCTTT. Amino acid sequence: CASSLVGGTVTEAFF.

This clonotype turned up a few times. The chain couples TRBV20-1 to TRBJ2-7; TRBD2 aligns across 7 bases. CDR3 length: 16 amino acids. With V trimmed by 2 bases and J by 3 bases, 13 bases remained unmatched. Germline-derived CDR1 and CDR2 are DFQATT and SNEGSKA (reference sequence). The CDR3 is CSARNTQASGLYEQYF. Written as DNA, the CDR3 is TGCAGTGCTAGAAACACCCAGGCTAGCGGACTCTACGAGCAGTACTTC.

The chain combines TRBV4-2 with TRBJ1-1; unclear D gene. Trimming cost V 1 base and J 4 bases, with 7 bases left between them. CDR3 size: 13 residues. Germline-derived CDR1 and CDR2 are LGHNA and YNFKEQ. The CDR3 bases are TGTGCCAGCAGCCAAGGGTTTGCCACTGAAGCTTTCTTT. This codes for CASSQGFATEAFF.

This clonotype was picked up a small number of times. V gene TRBV7-2 combines with J gene TRBJ2-5; TRBD2 agrees at 8 bases. Trimming removed 5 bases from V and 2 bases from J; junction bases left unmatched: 10. Germline CDR1 and CDR2: SGHTA and FQGNSA. The CDR3 runs to 16 residues. CDR3 bases: TGTGCCAGCAGCCAGTCCGGGACTAGAAATCAAGAGACCCAGTACTTC. Its protein is CASSQSGTRNQETQYF.

The chain links TRBV7-9 to TRBJ1-4; D possibly corresponds to TRBD1 (6 bases). Germline V gene lookup returns CDR1 SEHNR and CDR2 FQNEAQ (reference sequence). The CDR3 is made up of 14 amino acids. V dropped 3 bases and J dropped 6 bases, with 11 bases sitting between them. The CDR3 region has the DNA TGTGCCAGCAGCTTTCGGGGGGCGGATGAAAAACTGTTTTTT. This gives the protein CASSFRGADEKLFF. The full variable domain, completed using reference TRBV7-9 and TRBJ1-4, is DTGVSQNPRHKITKRGQNVTFRCDPISEHNRLYWYRQTLGQGPEFLTYFQNEAQLEKSRLLSDRFSAERPKGSFSTLEIQRTEQGDSAMYLCASSFRGADEKLFFGSGTQLSVL.

This clonotype was counted between two and nine times. J is TRBJ2-7 and V is TRBV29-1; D possibly corresponds to TRBD1 (8 bases). V lost 7 bases to trimming and J lost 2 bases, with 15 bases between them. Germline CDR1 SQVTM, CDR2 ANQGSEA. The CDR3 covers 13 residues. The CDR3 reads CSANRGGTYEQYF. CDR3 sequence (DNA): TGCAGCGCCAACAGGGGGGGAACCTACGAGCAGTACTTC.

This clonotype was seen many times. V usage is TRBV2 and J usage is TRBJ2-5; D gene ambiguous. The V gene's germline CDR1 is SNHLY and CDR2 FYNNEI. The CDR3 is 14 residues long. Trimming removed 4 bases from V and 1 base from J, with 10 bases in between. The CDR3 DNA follows: TGTGCCAGCAGTGTGAGAGGAGCCCAAGAGACCCAGTACTTC. It codes for CASSVRGAQETQYF.

The chain recombines TRBV9 with TRBJ2-7, with D possibly being TRBD1 (5 bases). Looked up from germline, CDR1 is SGDLS and CDR2 is YYNGEE. V lost 0 bases and J lost 5, with 15 bases in between. The CDR3 consists of 15 residues. CDR3 DNA sequence: TGTGCCAGCAGCGTAGGGATCGCAGGGTCGGACGAGCAGTACTTC. Translated, it gives CASSVGIAGSDEQYF.

The chain uses TRBV6-4 and TRBJ2-1; 8 nucleotides align to TRBD2. The CDR3 length is 14 residues. Germline values: CDR1 MRHNA, CDR2 SNTAGT. V dropped 3 bases and J dropped 7; count of bases not matched to a gene: 5. The CDR3 loop reads CASSDGSGGNEQFF. CDR3 DNA sequence: TGTGCCAGCAGTGATGGGAGCGGGGGTAATGAGCAGTTCTTC.

This chain joins TRBV5-6 and TRBJ1-4, with no clear D. This CDR3 is built from 14 residues. Germline V gene sequence: CDR1 SGHDT, CDR2 YYEEEE. Trimming shortened V by 3 bases and J by 8 bases, and 14 bases separated the two germline ends. CDR3 bases: TGTGCCAGCAGCTCCGGACTGGAGACGGAAAAACTGTTTTTT. The encoded protein is CASSSGLETEKLFF.

V is TRBV5-1 and J is TRBJ1-4, with 10 bases matching TRBD1. CDR1 SGHRS and CDR2 YFSETQ come from the germline V gene. This CDR3 has 15 residues. V lost 2 bases and J lost 8; bases outside the gene matches: 6. CDR3 DNA: TGCGCCAGCAGCTTAGCTGGGACAGGGGCCGAAAAACTGTTTTTT. This translates into CASSLAGTGAEKLFF.

The CDR3, as DNA: TGCGCCAGCAGCCAAGACGATTTGGCAACCGAGCAGTACTTC. Translating it yields CASSQDDLATEQYF. The gene calls are TRBV4-1 and TRBJ2-5; D ambiguous. The tail of the sequence fits TRBJ2-7 better, so the J call may be wrong. The CDR3 sequence is 14 residues long. Germline values: CDR1 MGHRA, CDR2 YSYEKL.

A few counts support this clonotype. The chain employs TRBV29-1 and TRBJ1-2; 11 bases map to TRBD1. With V trimmed by 3 bases and J by 7 bases, 1 base remained unmatched. The CDR3 consists of 12 residues. Germline V CDR1 and CDR2: SQVTM, ANQGSEA. The CDR3 DNA follows: TGCAGCGTTGAGGACAGGGGGCTTGGCTACACCTTC. Translation: CSVEDRGLGYTF.

There are a few counts of this clonotype. V is TRBV20-1 and J is TRBJ1-4, with D unclear. The CDR3 totals 14 residues. Trimming shortened V by 3 bases and J by 8 bases, and 16 bases separated the two germline ends. CDR1 is DFQATT, CDR2 SNEGSKA, per germline (reference sequence). CDR3 coding DNA: TGCAGTGCTAGCGGGAGAAATCTGCGGGAAAAACTGTTTTTT. It yields the protein CSASGRNLREKLFF.

CDR3 sequence (DNA): TGTGCCAGCAGTCCTGCCACGAAAGCTTTCTTT. This gives the protein CASSPATKAFF. The chain uses TRBV28 and TRBJ1-1, with D unresolved. V lost 5 bases and J 9 bases, leaving 10 bases between the germline ends. Germline lookup yields CDR1 MDHEN and CDR2 SYDVKM. This CDR3 is 11 amino acids long.

This clonotype has just a few counts. The chain has TRBV20-1 and TRBJ2-7; TRBD1 matches at 9 bases. This CDR3 comprises 13 residues. CDR1 and CDR2 from the germline V gene are DFQATT and SNEGSKA (reference sequence). Losses at the gene ends were 2 bases for V and 4 bases for J; bases not matched to a gene: 3. The CDR3 sequence: CSARRTGEYEQYF. CDR3 DNA sequence: TGCAGTGCTAGAAGGACAGGGGAGTACGAGCAGTACTTC.

The chain has TRBV12-3 or TRBV12-4 and TRBJ1-2; D call uncertain. There are 13 residues in the CDR3. The V and J ends lost 2 bases and 4 bases respectively, with 8 bases between them. In DNA form, the CDR3 reads TGTGCCAGCAGTTTAAACAGCCCCTATGGCTACACCTTC. Encoded protein: CASSLNSPYGYTF.

The V and J genes are TRBV7-2 and TRBJ2-3; 11 nucleotides align to TRBD2. This CDR3 region has 16 residues. Germline V gene data show CDR1 as SGHTA and CDR2 as FQGNSA. The junction had 8 bases not matched to a gene; V was cut back by 5 bases and J by 4 bases. The CDR3 region has the DNA TGTGCCAGCAGCCTTATAGCGGGGGGGCCGCCAGATACGCAGTATTTT. Its protein is CASSLIAGGPPDTQYF.

The genes are TRBV29-1 and TRBJ2-4; possibly TRBD1 for D (5 bases). V lost 2 bases and J 3 bases, leaving 11 bases between the germline ends. The CDR3 runs to 14 residues. CDR1 SQVTM and CDR2 ANQGSEA come from the germline V gene. The CDR3 loop reads CSVELRGVKNIQYF. The CDR3 coding sequence is TGCAGCGTTGAATTAAGGGGTGTCAAAAACATTCAGTACTTC.

The J gene is TRBJ2-5, the V gene TRBV28; the D gene is possibly TRBD2 (5 bases). The CDR3 extends over 13 amino acids. Trimming stripped 5 bases from V and 4 bases from J, with 11 bases between. Germline V gene sequence: CDR1 MDHEN, CDR2 SYDVKM. The CDR3 nucleotides are TGTGCCAGCAGTATGAGGGCCTCAGAGACCCAGTACTTC. It specifies CASSMRASETQYF.

J is TRBJ2-5 and V is TRBV12-3 or TRBV12-4, with D possibly matching TRBD1 (6 bases). The J call is doubtful: the DNA matches TRBJ2-7 better. CDR3 size: 14 residues. CDR3 in amino acids: CASRQGLIPYEQYF. Here the CDR3 DNA reads TGTGCCAGCAGACAGGGTTTAATCCCCTACGAGCAGTACTTC.

This clonotype was observed a few times. The chain recombines TRBV12-3 or TRBV12-4 with TRBJ2-5; D is ambiguous. The DNA end lines up better with TRBJ2-7; the J call may be wrong. This CDR3 spans 14 amino acids. The CDR3 DNA sequence: TGTGCCAGCAGTTTAGATCCGGGCTTCTACGAGCAGTACTTC. As protein: CASSLDPGFYEQYF.